Given below is one TCR beta chain in context. This sample is drawn from a study of control samples from healthy donors and cancer patients. Produced via immunoSEQ multiplex PCR; TCRdb's table is partial and in-frame only. The repertoire holds 100,000 to 150,000 clones, with 92% as singletons. The CDR3 is 15 residues long. The trim removed 1 base at V and 4 bases at J, leaving 2 bases unmatched. Looked up from germline, CDR1 is SGHAT and CDR2 is FQNNGV. The clonotype originates from a woman between 50 and 59 years old in good health. The V and J genes are TRBV11-2 and TRBJ2-2, with TRBD2 matching over 8 bases. Input material: blood. The CDR3 DNA reads TGTGCCAGCAGCTTAGCGGGAGGGGCCACCGGGGAGCTGTTTTTT. Translating gives CASSLAGGATGELFF.